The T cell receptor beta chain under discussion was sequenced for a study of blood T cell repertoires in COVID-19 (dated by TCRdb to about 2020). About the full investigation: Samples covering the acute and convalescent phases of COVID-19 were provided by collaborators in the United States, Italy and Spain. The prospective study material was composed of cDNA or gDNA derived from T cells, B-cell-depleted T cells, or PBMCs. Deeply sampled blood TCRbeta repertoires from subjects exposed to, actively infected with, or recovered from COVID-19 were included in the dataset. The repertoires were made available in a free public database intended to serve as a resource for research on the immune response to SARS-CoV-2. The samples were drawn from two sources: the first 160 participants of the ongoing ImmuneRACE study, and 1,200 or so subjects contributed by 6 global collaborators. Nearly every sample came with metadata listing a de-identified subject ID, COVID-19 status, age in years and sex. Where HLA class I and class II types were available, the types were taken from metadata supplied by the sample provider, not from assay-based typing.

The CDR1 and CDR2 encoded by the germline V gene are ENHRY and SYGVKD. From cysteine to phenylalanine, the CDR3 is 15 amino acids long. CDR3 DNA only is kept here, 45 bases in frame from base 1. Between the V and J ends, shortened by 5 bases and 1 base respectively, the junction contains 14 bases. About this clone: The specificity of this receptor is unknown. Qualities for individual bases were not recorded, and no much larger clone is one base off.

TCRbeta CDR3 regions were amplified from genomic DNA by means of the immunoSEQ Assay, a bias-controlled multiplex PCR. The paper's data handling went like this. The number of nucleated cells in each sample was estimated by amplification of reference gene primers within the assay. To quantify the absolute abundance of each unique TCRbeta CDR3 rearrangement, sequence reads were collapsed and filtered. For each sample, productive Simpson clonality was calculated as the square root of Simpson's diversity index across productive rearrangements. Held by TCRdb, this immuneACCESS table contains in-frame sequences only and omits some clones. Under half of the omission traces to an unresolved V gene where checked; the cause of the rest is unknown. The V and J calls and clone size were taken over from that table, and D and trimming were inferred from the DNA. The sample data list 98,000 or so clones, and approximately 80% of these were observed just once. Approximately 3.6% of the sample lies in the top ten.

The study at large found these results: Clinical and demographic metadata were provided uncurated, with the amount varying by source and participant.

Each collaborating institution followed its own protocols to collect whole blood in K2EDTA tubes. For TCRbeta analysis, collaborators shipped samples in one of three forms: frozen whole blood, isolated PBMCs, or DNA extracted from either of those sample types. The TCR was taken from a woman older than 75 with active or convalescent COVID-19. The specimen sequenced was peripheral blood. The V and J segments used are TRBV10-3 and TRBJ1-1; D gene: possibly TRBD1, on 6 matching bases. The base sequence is TGTGCCATCAGTACCGGGACATCTAAGAACACTGAAGCTTTCTTT. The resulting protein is CAISTGTSKNTEAFF.